This record covers a single T cell receptor (beta chain). Its antigen is unknown. Nothing much larger sits one base from this clone, and base qualities are not available. The sequencer was an Illumina NovaSeq 6000. Synthesis of TCR cDNA relied on 5'RACE template switching, a step that introduced a universal primer site along with unique molecular identifiers. Priming of cDNA synthesis was performed from both the TCR alpha and TCR beta constant segments. Two PCR steps were used to amplify libraries, with sample barcodes and sequencing adapters being added in the second step. Sequencing of libraries was done on Illumina HiSeq 2500 (2x100 bp) or NovaSeq (2x150 bp). From the authors' description of their analysis: Reads were demultiplexed and collapsed into UMI consensus sequences with MIGEC, and V(D)J alignment was performed with MiXCR. Clonotypes responding to the vaccine were identified with edgeR on replicate PBMC samples, with the criteria of FDR below 0.01 and a log2 fold change above 5 up to day 15. Bulk clonotypes were assigned CD4 or CD8 identity according to which sequenced CD4 or CD8 repertoire held them at higher abundance. The public sequencing data were trimmed at Q25 with fastp and processed into clonotypes with MiXCR by TCRdb, which kept only in-frame beta chains. CDR3 protein sequences are deduplicated, and each keeps its most common genes and DNA. TCRdb's processing, not the study's, gives the V and J calls here. Across this sample there are 120,000 or so distinct CDR3 sequences, with approximately 9% seen only once. The ten largest clonotypes hold 40% of the sample.

Reading the label with the study, this specimen's treatment or condition is: live attenuated yellow fever vaccine strain. PBMCs were isolated from peripheral blood using a standard Ficoll-Paque protocol. Dynabeads CD4 and CD8 positive selection kits were used to isolate CD4 and CD8 T-cell fractions. TriZol was used to extract RNA from bulk PBMCs, CD4 and CD8 fractions, and dextramer-positive and dextramer-negative fractions. The data were obtained in a study of T cells after yellow fever vaccination (dated by TCRdb to between 2018 and 2020). About the investigation overall: The SMART-Seq v4 Ultra Low Input RNA kit was used to prepare libraries from fractions with low cell numbers. To follow T-cell clones before and after primary and booster YFV17D yellow fever vaccination, bulk TCR alpha and beta repertoires were sequenced over time. Two healthy male donors, one aged 18 to 30 and one aged 30 to 40 years, were included in the cohort. Blood samples were taken at several timepoints before and after primary and secondary immunization, and bulk PBMC replicates and cell subsets were isolated. What the study reported, not specific to this receptor: Computational filtering was needed because FACS-sorted repertoires could contain abundant contaminating clonotypes from the bulk population. Most clones expanded after primary vaccination (almost 98% of CD4 and 80% to 90% of CD8) were re-detected after the booster, suggesting that broad memory maintenance occurred. A small share of clonotypes was detected in both CD4 and CD8 compartments, with the overlap likely arising from convergent recombination. The study included only two donors, which limits how far the findings can be generalized. Compared with the primary T-cell response, the secondary T-cell response was weaker but faster, peaking on day 5 rather than day 15.

This clonotype was obtained from a man aged 18 to 29 who received the YFV17D yellow fever vaccine. Material: CD8+ T cells sorted from PBMCs, obtained on the day of the yellow fever booster vaccination.

Here is the DNA: TGCAGCGTTTTGTGGCCCACCGGGGAGCTGTTTTTT. This is translated as CSVLWPTGELFF. Rearrangement joined TRBV29-1 to TRBJ2-2; the D gene is unclear. From the cysteine up to the phenylalanine, the CDR3 has a length of 12 residues. Only the CDR3 part of the read is kept: 36 bases, read in frame from the first base. The germline V gene sets CDR1 to SQVTM and CDR2 to ANQGSEA. V is cut by 5 bases and J by 4 bases, and the space between the germline ends is 8 bases.